The 3 T cell receptor beta chains listed next were all sequenced from one sample in a study of Ad26.COV2.S vaccination and SARS-CoV-2 variants. Treatment here: about 20 received Ad26.COV2.S at low or high dose, single or two shots; five or six received placebo; per-sample allocation not given. Vaccine and placebo recipients were sampled on day 63 after the first injection. Measured with immunoSEQ multiplex PCR; TCRdb has only the in-frame clones, and not every one. The data show hundreds of thousands of clones, around 90% seen once. The sequencing used peripheral blood, collected in a trial of Ad26.COV2.S vaccine versus placebo. These TCRs come from a person between 18 and 65 years old who received the Ad26.COV2.S COVID-19 vaccine or a placebo.

The chain joins TRBV30 to TRBJ1-1; the D gene is possibly TRBD1 (5 bases). The CDR3 length is 13 residues. Germline V gene lookup returns CDR1 GTSNPN and CDR2 SVGIG (reference sequence). V dropped 2 bases and J dropped 0 bases, with 7 bases sitting between them. CDR3 coding DNA: TGTGCCTGGAGTAACAGGATGAACACTGAAGCTTTCTTT. Translation: CAWSNRMNTEAFF.

The chain joins TRBV7-9 to TRBJ2-5; tentative D call: TRBD2 (5 bases). The CDR3 loop spans 13 amino acids. Trimming shortened V by 5 bases and J by 4 bases, and 11 bases separated the two germline ends. CDR1 is SEHNR, CDR2 FQNEAQ, per germline (reference sequence). CDR3 protein: CASSPDYLETQYF. In nucleotides, the CDR3 is TGTGCCAGCAGCCCAGACTATTTAGAGACCCAGTACTTC. Full variable domain (outside the CDR3, taken from reference TRBV7-9 and TRBJ2-5): DTGVSQNPRHKITKRGQNVTFRCDPISEHNRLYWYRQTLGQGPEFLTYFQNEAQLEKSRLLSDRFSAERPKGSFSTLEIQRTEQGDSAMYLCASSPDYLETQYFGPGTRLLVL.

V usage is TRBV7-8 and J usage is TRBJ1-4, with D hard to call. Germline CDR1 is SGHVS and CDR2 is FQNEAQ. The V gene lost 5 bases and the J gene lost 3 bases, with 10 bases spanning the gap. This CDR3 contains 14 residues. CDR3 loop: CASSPPSANEKLFF. The CDR3 bases are TGTGCCAGCAGCCCCCCAAGTGCTAATGAAAAACTGTTTTTT. The full variable domain, completed using reference TRBV7-8 and TRBJ1-4, is GAGVSQSPRYKVAKRGQDVALRCDPISGHVSLFWYQQALGQGPEFLTYFQNEAQLDKSGLPSDRFFAERPEGSVSTLKIQRTQQEDSAVYLCASSPPSANEKLFFGSGTQLSVL.